This T cell receptor beta chain is from a study of control samples from healthy donors and cancer patients. Clones were read by immunoSEQ multiplex PCR, and TCRdb kept only the in-frame ones, dropping some. The table shows about 130,000 clones, with 85% to 95% occurring only once. The CDR3 runs 14 residues. Germline V gene data show CDR1 as KGHSH and CDR2 as LQKENI. V shed 1 base, J shed 5 bases, and the junction held 0 bases outside the gene matches. The chain combines TRBV18 with TRBJ1-5; 9 nucleotides align to TRBD1. This sequence originates from a man aged 55 to 70 with colorectal cancer. Sequencing was performed on PBMCs. This CDR3 is CASSPRQGDQPQHF. The CDR3 DNA reads TGTGCCAGCTCACCACGACAGGGGGATCAGCCCCAGCATTTT.